These 14 T cell receptor beta chains were all obtained from the same sample, sequenced in a study of tumor T cells in aggressive B-cell lymphoma. Sequencing was performed with immunoSEQ multiplex PCR; in TCRdb, only in-frame clones are kept and a portion is missing. This sample has about 5,600 clones, with 70% to 85% found just once. Sample: tumor tissue. The receptors shown here come from an adult with diffuse large B cell lymphoma.

The chain has TRBV27 and TRBJ2-2, with 9 bases fitting TRBD1. CDR1 and CDR2 (germline): MNHEY, SMNVEV (reference sequence). The CDR3 totals 16 residues. Trimming cost V 5 bases and J 5 bases; bases outside gene matches: 9. The CDR3 reads CASSPQGQGWTGELFF. CDR3 sequence (DNA): TGTGCCAGCAGTCCACAGGGACAGGGTTGGACCGGGGAGCTGTTTTTT.

A word on this clone: This may come from a read error, since a much larger clone is one base off. J is TRBJ2-5 and V is TRBV9; 9 bases align to TRBD1. This CDR3 is 14 amino acids long. V gave up 3 bases and J gave up 5 bases; unmatched junction bases: 5. In germline, CDR1 is SGDLS, CDR2 YYNGEE. CDR3 sequence (DNA): TGTGCCAGCAGCGGAGAGACAGGGGGGGAGACCCAGTACTTC. Translated: CASSGETGGETQYF.

The chain links TRBV27 to TRBJ2-2; no clear D. The CDR3 totals 16 residues. V was pared by 2 bases and J by 3 bases, with 13 bases between. Germline V gene lookup returns CDR1 MNHEY and CDR2 SMNVEV (reference sequence). In DNA form, the CDR3 reads TGTGCCAGCAGTTTAATGGCAGGAAGTTACACCGGGGAGCTGTTTTTT. Translated: CASSLMAGSYTGELFF.

The CDR3 protein is CASSMWGRNTEAFF. The CDR3 DNA reads as TGTGCCAGTAGTATGTGGGGGCGAAACACTGAAGCTTTCTTT. The chain employs TRBV19 and TRBJ1-1, with D perhaps TRBD1 (6 bases). Germline CDR1 and CDR2: LNHDA and SQIVND (reference sequence). The CDR3 runs 14 residues. V lost 3 bases to trimming and J lost 2 bases, with 10 bases between them.

The V call is TRBV21-1, the J call TRBJ1-5; TRBD1, the table's D call, lacks a check against the DNA. TRBV21-1 is a documented pseudogene. The CDR3 totals 14 residues. CDR3 residues: CASTKGQGDQPQHF. DNA of the CDR3: TGTGCCAGCACCAAGGGACAGGGGGATCAGCCCCAGCATTTT.

This rearrangement joins TRBV30 to TRBJ1-4; 8 nucleotides match TRBD1. Germline V gene sequence: CDR1 GTSNPN, CDR2 SVGIG (reference sequence). The V and J ends lost 6 bases and 0 bases, in that order; junction bases with no gene match: 9. CDR3 length: 16 residues. This chain's CDR3 is CACTPGQDATNEKLFF. The CDR3 bases are TGTGCCTGTACACCGGGACAGGATGCAACTAATGAAAAACTGTTTTTT.

The V gene is TRBV5-5, the J gene TRBJ2-1; D is possibly TRBD2 (5 bases). The CDR3 has 15 amino acids. The V end was cut by 4 bases, the J end by 10 bases, with 21 bases between. In germline, CDR1 is SGHKS, CDR2 YYEKEE (reference sequence). The CDR3 loop reads CASSSISAGSLEQFF. CDR3 DNA sequence: TGTGCCAGCAGCAGCATTAGCGCCGGCAGTTTAGAGCAGTTCTTC.

In DNA, the CDR3 is TGCGCCAGCAGCCAAGCCGGAGCGGGTGGGGAGACCCAGTACTTC. Its translation: CASSQAGAGGETQYF. V is TRBV4-3 and J is TRBJ2-5; the D gene is possibly TRBD2 (6 bases). V lost 1 base and J lost 5, with 14 bases in between. The length of the CDR3 is 15 residues. Germline loops: CDR1 LGHNA, CDR2 YSLEER.

CDR3 sequence reads: CASSLYGQRGSYEQYF. The CDR3 DNA is TGTGCCAGCAGTTTATACGGCCAACGGGGCTCCTACGAGCAGTACTTC. This chain connects TRBV27 to TRBJ2-7, with D possibly TRBD2 on 5 matching bases. Germline CDR1 reads MNHEY; CDR2 reads SMNVEV (reference sequence). This CDR3 region has 16 residues. V gave up 1 base and J gave up 0 bases, with 13 bases separating them.

The chain uses TRBV7-9 and TRBJ1-1, with D perhaps TRBD1 (6 bases). This CDR3 has 13 amino acids. V was trimmed by 4 bases and J by 1 base, leaving 7 bases between them. Germline CDR1 reads SEHNR; CDR2 reads FQNEAQ (reference sequence). This chain's CDR3 is CASSSGQNTEAFF. The CDR3 DNA reads as TGTGCCAGCAGCTCGGGACAGAACACTGAAGCTTTCTTT.

The genes are TRBV5-1 and TRBJ2-5; TRBD2 matches at 14 bases. This CDR3 region has 18 residues. Germline-derived CDR1 and CDR2 are SGHRS and YFSETQ. V lost 4 bases to trimming and J lost 4 bases; unmatched junction nucleotides: 12. CDR3 protein: CASSQGLAGARGGETQYF. The DNA for the CDR3 is TGCGCCAGCAGCCAGGGACTAGCGGGAGCTAGAGGTGGAGAGACCCAGTACTTC. Full variable domain (remainder filled in from reference TRBV5-1 and TRBJ2-5): KAGVTQTPRYLIKTRGQQVTLSCSPISGHRSVSWYQQTPGQGLQFLFEYFSETQRNKGNFPGRFSGRQFSNSRSEMNVSTLELGDSALYLCASSQGLAGARGGETQYFGPGTRLLVL.

The chain combines TRBV2 with TRBJ1-2; a possible D gene is TRBD1 (5 bases). The CDR3 is made up of 16 amino acids. Per the germline V gene, CDR1 is SNHLY and CDR2 is FYNNEI. V dropped 6 bases and J dropped 4 bases, with 21 bases sitting between them. The CDR3 is CASSETGAATIYGYTF. The CDR3 DNA reads as TGTGCCAGCAGCGAAACAGGAGCCGCTACTATCTATGGCTACACCTTC.

The chain carries TRBV19 and TRBJ2-5; 7 bases fit TRBD1. This CDR3 comprises 15 residues. Germline-derived CDR1 and CDR2 are LNHDA and SQIVND (reference sequence). The junction had 11 bases not matched to a gene; V was cut back by 5 bases and J by 5 bases. In DNA, the CDR3 is TGTGCCAGTAGTCGGACAGGTCCTTCAGTGGAGACCCAGTACTTC. This encodes CASSRTGPSVETQYF. Together with reference TRBV19 and TRBJ2-5, the CDR3 gives the full variable domain: DGGITQSPKYLFRKEGQNVTLSCEQNLNHDAMYWYRQDPGQGLRLIYYSQIVNDFQKGDIAEGYSVSREKKESFPLTVTSAQKNPTAFYLCASSRTGPSVETQYFGPGTRLLVL.

V is TRBV5-1 and J is TRBJ2-7; 8 nucleotides agree with TRBD1. The CDR3 totals 15 residues. Per the germline V gene, CDR1 is SGHRS and CDR2 is YFSETQ. Trimming took 0 bases from V and 4 from J; bases not matched to a gene: 6. CDR3 loop: CASSLAPGGWYEQYF. CDR3 nucleotides: TGCGCCAGCAGCTTGGCTCCAGGGGGCTGGTACGAGCAGTACTTC.